This T cell receptor (beta chain) emerged from a study of shared clonotypes between healthy human individuals. Study in general: Every donor yielded three CD4 naive, three CD4 memory, two CD8 naive and one CD8 memory plate. General study findings and limits: Generally, naive subsets came out with larger estimated richness than memory subsets.

A remark on this clone: What it binds is unknown.

Some clones are missing from TCRdb's copy, which holds only in-frame ones; the method was immunoSEQ multiplex PCR. Among about 2.1 million clones listed, 90% to 95% were seen once. Naivety among CD8 cells was defined by CD45RO negativity and positive CCR7 selection, thereby excluding terminally differentiated effector memory CD45RA+ cells. Healthy adults negative for HIV, lacking recent acute infections or vaccinations, served as donors. The sample taken for sequencing was naive CD8+ T cells from PBMCs. The TCR sequence derives from a man between 18 and 29 years old in good health. Some clones in this sample may be carry-over from other donors' samples.

The CDR3, as DNA: TGCGCCAGCAGCCAAGCAGGCGGCGGGAGGCCAAACTACGAGCAGTACTTC. Amino acid sequence: CASSQAGGGRPNYEQYF. The J gene is TRBJ2-7, the V gene TRBV4-3; the match to TRBD2 covers 8 bases. CDR3 length equals 17 residues. Germline CDR1 and CDR2: LGHNA and YSLEER. J was trimmed by 3 bases and V by 1 base; bases with no gene match: 11.